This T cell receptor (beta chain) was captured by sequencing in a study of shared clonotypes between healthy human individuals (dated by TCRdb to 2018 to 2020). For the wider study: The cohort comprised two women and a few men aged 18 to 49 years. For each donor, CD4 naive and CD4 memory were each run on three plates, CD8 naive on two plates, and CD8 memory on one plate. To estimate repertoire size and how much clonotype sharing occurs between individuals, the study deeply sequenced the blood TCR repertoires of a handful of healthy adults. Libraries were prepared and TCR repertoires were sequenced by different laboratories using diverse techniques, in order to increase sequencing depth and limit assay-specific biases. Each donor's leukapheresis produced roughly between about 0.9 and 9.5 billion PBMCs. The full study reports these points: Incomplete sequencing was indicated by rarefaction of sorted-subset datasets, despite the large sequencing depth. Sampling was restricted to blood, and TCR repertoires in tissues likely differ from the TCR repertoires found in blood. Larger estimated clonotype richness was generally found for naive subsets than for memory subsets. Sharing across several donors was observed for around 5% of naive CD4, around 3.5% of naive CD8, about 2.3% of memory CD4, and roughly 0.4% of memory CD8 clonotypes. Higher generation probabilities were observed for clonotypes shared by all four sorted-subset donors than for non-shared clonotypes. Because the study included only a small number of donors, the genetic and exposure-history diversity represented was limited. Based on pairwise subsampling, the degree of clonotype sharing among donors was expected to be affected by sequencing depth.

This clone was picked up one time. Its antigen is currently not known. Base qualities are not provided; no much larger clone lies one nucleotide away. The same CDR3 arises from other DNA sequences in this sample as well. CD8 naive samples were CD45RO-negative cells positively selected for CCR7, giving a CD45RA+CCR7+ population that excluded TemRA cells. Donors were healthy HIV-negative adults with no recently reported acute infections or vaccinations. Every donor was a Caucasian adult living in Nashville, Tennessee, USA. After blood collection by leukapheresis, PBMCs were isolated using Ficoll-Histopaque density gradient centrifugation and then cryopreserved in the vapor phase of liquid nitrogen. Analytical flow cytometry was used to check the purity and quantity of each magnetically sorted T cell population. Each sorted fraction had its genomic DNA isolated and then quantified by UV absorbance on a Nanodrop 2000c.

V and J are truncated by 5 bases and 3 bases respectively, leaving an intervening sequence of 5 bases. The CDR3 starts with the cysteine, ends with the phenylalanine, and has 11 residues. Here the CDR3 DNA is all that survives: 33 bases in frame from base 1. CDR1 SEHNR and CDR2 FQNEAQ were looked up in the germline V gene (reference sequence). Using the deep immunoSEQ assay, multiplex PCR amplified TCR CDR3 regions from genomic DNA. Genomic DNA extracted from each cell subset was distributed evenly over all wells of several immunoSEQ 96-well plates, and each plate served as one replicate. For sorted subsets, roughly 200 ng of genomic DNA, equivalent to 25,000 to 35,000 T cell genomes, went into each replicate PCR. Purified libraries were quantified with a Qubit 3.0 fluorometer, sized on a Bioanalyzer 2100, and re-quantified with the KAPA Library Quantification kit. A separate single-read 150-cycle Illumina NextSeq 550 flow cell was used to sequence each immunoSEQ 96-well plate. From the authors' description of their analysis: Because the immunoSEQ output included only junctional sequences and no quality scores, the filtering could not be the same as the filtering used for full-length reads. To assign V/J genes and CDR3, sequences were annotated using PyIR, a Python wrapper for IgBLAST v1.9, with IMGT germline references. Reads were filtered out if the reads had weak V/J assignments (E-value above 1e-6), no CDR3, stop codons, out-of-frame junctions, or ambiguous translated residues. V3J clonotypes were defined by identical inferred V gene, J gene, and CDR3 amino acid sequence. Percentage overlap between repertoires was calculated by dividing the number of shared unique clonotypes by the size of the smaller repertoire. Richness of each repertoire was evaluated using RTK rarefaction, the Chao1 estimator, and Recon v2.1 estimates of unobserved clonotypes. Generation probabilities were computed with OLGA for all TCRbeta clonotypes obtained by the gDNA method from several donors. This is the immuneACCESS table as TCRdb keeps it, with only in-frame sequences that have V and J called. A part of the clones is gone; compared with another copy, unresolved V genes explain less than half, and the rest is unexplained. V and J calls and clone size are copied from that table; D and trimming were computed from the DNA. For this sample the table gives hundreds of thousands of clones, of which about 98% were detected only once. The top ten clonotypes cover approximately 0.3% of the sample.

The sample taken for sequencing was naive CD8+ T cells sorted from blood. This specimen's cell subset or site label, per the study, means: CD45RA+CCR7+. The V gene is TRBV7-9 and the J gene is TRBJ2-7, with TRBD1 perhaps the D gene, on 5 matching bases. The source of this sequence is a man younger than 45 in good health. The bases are TGTGCCAGCAGCACAGGCTACGAGCAGTACTTC. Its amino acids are CASSTGYEQYF.